Sequencing of this TCR beta chain was carried out in a study of cytomegalovirus exposure and HLA in healthy donors (TCRdb year 2017). Background for the entire study: In an earlier analysis of around 540 of the donors, 250 to 350 Gb of sequence data and 120 million or so unique TCR beta sequences from about 179 million T cells were reported. An early release that covered about 600 HLA-typed donors contained approximately 300 gigabases of sequencing data and 70 million to 100 million unique TCR sequences. Among the roughly 390 genotyped donors, 75% to 90% belonged to the genetic ancestry cluster associated with self-reported Caucasian donors. The study aimed to test whether cataloging public T cell receptors could reveal signatures of past pathogen exposure. The study profiled the T cell repertoires of around 700 subjects by immunosequencing and related them to cytomegalovirus serostatus. Besides the first cohort of 666 subjects, a separate validation cohort made up of around 120 different subjects was used. To predict cytomegalovirus infection status, the study brought together high-throughput TCR immunosequencing, statistical association of individual TCRs with disease status, and machine learning. A later analysis re-examined previously published TCR beta repertoires from just over 650 donors and added high-resolution HLA genotyping to investigate patterns of TCR occurrence. The later analysis used no new phenotypic data to find candidate immune exposures, relying instead on TCR beta sequences and their occurrence across donors. An earlier analysis of around 540 of the donors applied high-throughput TCR beta sequencing to assess whether each TCR beta V gene segment acted as functional or pseudogenic. Donor age, sex, ethnicity and CMV serostatus were collected together with the repertoire data. A later genetic analysis used genome-wide SNP genotypes for about three fifths of the 666 donors, treating that subset as a discovery cohort. Every repertoire in the discovery cohort had been generated on one and the same sequencing platform. HLA typing covered class I and class II loci at four-digit resolution. Typing coverage varied by locus: roughly 629-640 donors for A, B, C, DRB1 and DQB1; around 560 for DQA1; about 600 for DPA1; around 450 for DPB1. Four or five DR-DQ haplotypes were handled as single units for association and clustering because linkage in the cohort was strong. Among about 390 genotyped donors of the cohort, an average of approximately 240,000 unique TCR beta nucleotide sequences were sequenced per donor, approximately 20% of them non-productive.

The cohort was made up of roughly 670 healthy bone marrow donors. Cohort members were all nominally healthy when sampled, although unrecorded immune exposures were likely present. The donor was CMV seropositive and belonged to the group of 250 to 300 seropositive cohort members. A peripheral blood sample was provided by each donor, and peripheral blood mononuclear cells were used for TCR beta sequencing. The Qiagen DNeasy Blood Extraction Kit was used to extract genomic DNA from the blood cell samples. Libraries were built with the immunoSEQ multiplex PCR assay. The multiplex PCR relied on a mix of 60 forward primers for TCR Vbeta segments and 13 reverse primers for TCR Jbeta segments. The CDR3 region of rearranged TCR beta genes was amplified from genomic DNA with a multiplex PCR assay. Amplified TCR beta libraries were sequenced as 87-base-pair reads on the Illumina HiSeq System. In the authors' own workflow: A later analysis tallied 75 million to 85 million unique TCR beta chains across the 640 or so repertoires, and 10 million to 11 million of those chains were shared by two or more donors. To remove PCR and sequencing errors, raw reads were error-corrected and collapsed into unique sequences using a nearest-neighbor algorithm that merged closely related sequences. CDR3 sequences were aligned to IMGT reference sequences to assign V, D and J gene segments. Each retained sequence needed at least a six-nucleotide match to both a V gene segment and a J gene segment. A rearrangement counted as productive if the CDR3 had no stop codons and remained in frame with V and J, and every other rearrangement counted as non-productive. Following IMGT convention, CDR3 was defined as the stretch from the second conserved V-encoded cysteine up to the conserved J-encoded phenylalanine. Sequences without an unambiguous match to a single V gene segment were excluded from the earlier analysis of about 630 of the donors. An earlier analysis of 550 to 650 of the donors classified V segments as functional when productive rearrangements were above 56.7% and as segregating when the standard deviation between donors was above 5%. A statistical classification framework was developed to diagnose cytomegalovirus status using the catalog of TCR beta chain sequences. V and J gene assignment, in a later analysis, came from comparing TCR nucleotide sequences with IMGT/GENE-DB human TR gene sequences. Using the TCRdist pipeline, a later analysis assigned CDR3 sequences along with most-parsimonious VDJ recombination scenarios. In a later analysis, each TCR beta chain was defined by its CDR3 amino acid sequence together with its V-gene family, and reads lacking a unique V-gene family were excluded. A later analysis removed 550 to 650 highly shared, low-generation-probability nucleotide sequences to deal with suspected cross-contamination and a sequencing artifact. For each public chain, a later analysis derived a clonal expansion index from normalized ranks of inferred template counts within each repertoire. In a later analysis, generation probabilities were computed with a VDJ recombination model fitted to out-of-frame rearrangements, and the resulting probabilities were checked against IGoR. In a later analysis, TCR-TCR, TCR-HLA and TCR-CMV co-occurrence was scored with hypergeometric tests, and a repertoire-size bias correction was applied to TCR pairs. A later analysis estimated false discovery rates by permuting HLA or CMV assignments 20 times. In a later analysis, co-occurring TCRs were grouped with DBSCAN, and TCRdist sequence similarity was added when clustering was performed within HLA-allele-positive subsets. Repertoires with fewer than 30,000 or more than 120,000 public chains, plus five repertoires with anomalous nucleotide sharing, were excluded from co-occurrence clustering. In its TCRdb copy, this immuneACCESS table keeps in-frame sequences only and misses some clones. Where compared with another copy, unresolved V genes explain less than half of these, and the others have no known cause. Clonal size and the V and J genes are those of that table, whereas D and trimming came from the DNA. In this sample the table shows approximately 160,000 clones, over 60% of which occur a single time. Over 2.5% of the sample goes to the ten largest clones.

Study-wide conclusions, independent of this receptor: A cluster of highly shared sequence variants was judged likely to represent a technical artifact of the sequencing pipeline. Most CMV-associated TCR beta chains appeared to be HLA-restricted in a later analysis, and the HLA associations seemed to be driven largely by CMV exposure. A later analysis associated 15,000 or so TCR beta sequences with specific HLA alleles at a false discovery rate of 0.05. CMV serostatus was the only immune exposure information available for the cohort. The earlier analysis of almost 600 of the donors excluded fewer than 20 rarely observed V segments, including chromosome 9 orphons, because counts were too low. When HLA alleles, especially DR and DQ, strongly co-occurred, attributing TCR associations to individual alleles was difficult. Sequencing depth was assumed to be roughly uniform across donors in the presence/absence analyses, though that assumption may not hold. The study gave a list of some 150 TCR beta chains associated with cytomegalovirus. According to the authors, the approach could potentially be generalized to other disease states and immunological phenotypes. A later analysis found that HLA-associated TCR beta chains were more clonally expanded and had lower generation probabilities than equally common non-associated chains. HLA typing was unavailable for some donors at each locus, so association tests used only the typed subset. A further reported finding was that TCR beta sequences accurately predicted the HLA-A and HLA-B alleles for most subjects in the first cohort. A later genetic analysis associated a missense DCLRE1C variant with V-gene and J-gene trimming of TCR beta chains, and an independent cohort replicated the association. In vitro tests confirmed that a few of the cytomegalovirus-associated TCR beta chains recognize cytomegalovirus antigens. Linkage disequilibrium might explain the correlated functional status among segregating V segments, but an unknown experimental factor could not be excluded. Most TCR sequences were observed very rarely across donors, whereas some public TCRs were present in many individuals. An earlier analysis of around 600 of the donors showed that most TCR beta V segments appeared in productive rearrangements either about 87% or about 30% of the time, which broadly matched IMGT annotations. Cytomegalovirus status was reported to be diagnosed by the classifier with high specificity and sensitivity in both the original and validation cohorts. In this cohort, only TCR beta chains were sequenced, and detectable features were limited by the absence of alpha or paired-chain data. In a later genetic analysis, fewer N-insertions in productive TCRs were reported among donors in an Asian-associated ancestry cluster than the roughly 700-donor mean. Because the 87-base-pair reads could not distinguish some IMGT-functional V segments, including TRBV6-2 and TRBV6-3, those segments were excluded. In a later analysis, several top co-occurrence clusters were reported to appear linked to parvovirus B19, influenza, CMV and Epstein-Barr virus. According to a later analysis, TCR association rates differed among HLA loci, with DRB1 alleles showing the most associated TCRs and HLA-C alleles showing the fewest.

Concerning this clone itself: No cognate antigen has been identified for it. One base away there is no much larger clone; base qualities are not given.

The germline V gene sets CDR1 to MRHNA and CDR2 to SNTAGT. The V end loses 0 bases and the J end loses 6 bases, and a stretch of 16 bases separates them. The CDR3 holds 16 amino acids from the cysteine to the phenylalanine. Only the CDR3 DNA stays, 48 bases, in frame from base 1. Rearrangement joined TRBV6-4 to TRBJ2-3; the D region possibly corresponds to TRBD1 (6 bases align). The clonotype comes from a woman in her 30s in good health and CMV-seropositive. Sequences were obtained from PBMCs. The bases are TGTGCCAGCAGTGACTCGTCCAGGGGAATGCCGGATACGCAGTATTTT. This gives the protein CASSDSSRGMPDTQYF.